This TCR beta chain was recovered during a study of cytomegalovirus exposure and HLA in healthy donors. Findings of the study overall: In vitro experiments confirmed that three CMV-associated chains were specific for CMV antigens. Reports described diagnosis of cytomegalovirus status by the classifier as highly specific and sensitive. Subsequent analysis showed first-cohort TCR clusters tending to co-occur in some 120 validation repertoires.

While the first cohort had 650 to 850 subjects, the donors belonged to the separate validation cohort of roughly 130 subjects. In the case of this clone: Its specificity is not known.

This CDR3 is built from 15 residues. The V gene's germline CDR1 is MGHRA and CDR2 YSYEKL. The V and J ends lost 2 bases and 0 bases respectively, with 11 bases between them. Measured with immunoSEQ multiplex PCR; TCRdb has only the in-frame clones, and not every one. The sample contains under 250,000 clones, roughly 91% of which appear only once. This chain joins TRBV4-1 and TRBJ2-7, with unresolved D. The sequence was obtained from a woman under 30 in good health and CMV-seropositive. The sample was PBMCs. CDR3 in amino acids: CASSQRVGNSYEQYF. CDR3 nucleotides: TGCGCCAGCAGCCAACGGGTAGGAAACTCCTACGAGCAGTACTTC.